This record looks at one T cell receptor beta chain sequence and its context. These data originate in a study of blood T cell repertoires in COVID-19. For the study at large: Acute and convalescent COVID-19 samples came from the United States, Italy and Spain.

Methods used by the authors: Reference gene primer amplification yielded estimated nucleated cell counts. Clones were read by immunoSEQ multiplex PCR, and TCRdb kept only the in-frame ones, dropping some. The D gene and trimming were derived from the DNA, and the V and J assignments and clone size from that table. The sample lists fewer than 200,000 clones; roughly 77% were seen once. This CDR3 region has 15 residues. Per the germline V gene, CDR1 is LGHNA and CDR2 is YSLEER. V was pared by 0 bases and J by 3 bases, with 6 bases between. The chain joins TRBV4-3 to TRBJ1-6, with D hard to call. This TCR was sampled from a man in his 70s with active or convalescent COVID-19. Sequencing was performed on peripheral blood. The CDR3 loop is CASSQDRFYNSPLHF. The CDR3 coding sequence is TGCGCCAGCAGCCAAGATCGGTTCTATAATTCACCCCTCCACTTT.